Here is one TCR beta chain with its context. What it recognizes is unknown. A read error is possible here, since a much larger clone lies one base away. The germline CDR1 and CDR2 sequences are KGHDR and SFDVKD. Trimming removed 5 bases from V and 7 bases from J; junction bases left unmatched: 9. This CDR3 is built from 15 residues. This sample stems from a study of molecular identifiers for immune sequencing clone quantification. Study-wide points: Jurkat TCR RNA spiked in from one cell reportedly remained identifiable amid approximately 970,000 naive cells.

Both previously described methods and listed TCR primers were employed to make bulk TCR libraries. MiXCR was run by TCRdb on the PCR reads, yielding one entry per CDR3 protein. This table has about 68,000 distinct CDR3 sequences, approximately 18% appearing once. The TCR originated in a human donor in good health. Some libraries in this study had Jurkat cell RNA spiked in. Sequenced sample: naive CD8+ T cells from blood, with Jurkat cell RNA spiked in. Noted subset: FACS-sorted CD8+CD4-CCR7+CD45RA+ naive T cells. The chain links TRBV24-1 to TRBJ2-2, with TRBD2 identical over 7 bases. The CDR3 region is CATSVGDYPGGELFF. The CDR3 DNA sequence: TGTGCCACCAGTGTGGGGGACTACCCAGGCGGGGAGCTGTTTTTT.